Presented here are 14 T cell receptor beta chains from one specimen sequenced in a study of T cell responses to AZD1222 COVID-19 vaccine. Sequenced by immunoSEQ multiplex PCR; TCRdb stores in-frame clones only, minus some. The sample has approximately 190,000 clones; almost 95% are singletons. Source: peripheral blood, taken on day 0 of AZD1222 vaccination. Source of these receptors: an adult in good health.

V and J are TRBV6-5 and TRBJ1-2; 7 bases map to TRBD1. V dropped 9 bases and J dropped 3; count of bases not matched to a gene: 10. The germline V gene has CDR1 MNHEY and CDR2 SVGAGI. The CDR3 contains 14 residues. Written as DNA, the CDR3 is TGTGCCAGTTCCCGGGACAGTCCATACTATGGCTACACCTTC. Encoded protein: CASSRDSPYYGYTF.

The CDR3 DNA follows: TGTGCCAGTTGCCAGGGGGCGGCCGGGGAGCTGTTTTTT. Its protein is CASCQGAAGELFF. The genes are TRBV19 and TRBJ2-2; 8 positions agree with TRBD1. Unmatched junction bases numbered 5, after V lost 8 bases and J lost 6 bases. Per germline, CDR1 LNHDA and CDR2 SQIVND (reference sequence). This CDR3 region has 13 residues.

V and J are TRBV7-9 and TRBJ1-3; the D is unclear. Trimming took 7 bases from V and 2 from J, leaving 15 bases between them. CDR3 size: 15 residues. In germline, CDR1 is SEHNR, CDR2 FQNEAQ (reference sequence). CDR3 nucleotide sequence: TGTGCCAGCACCACAACCAAAGTCACTGGAAACACCATATATTTT. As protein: CASTTTKVTGNTIYF.

The CDR3 coding sequence is TGTGCCAGTAGTATCGGGCAGCTGGGGAACATTCAGTACTTC. Translation gives CASSIGQLGNIQYF. This chain links TRBV19 with TRBJ2-4; D remains ambiguous. The CDR3 consists of 14 residues. Germline V gene lookup returns CDR1 LNHDA and CDR2 SQIVND (reference sequence). Trimming shortened V by 3 bases and J by 7 bases, and 13 bases separated the two germline ends.

The CDR3 protein is CASSQEEYARGFTEAFF. The CDR3 DNA reads as TGCGCCAGCAGCCAAGAGGAGTATGCCAGGGGATTCACTGAAGCTTTCTTT. The chain links TRBV4-3 to TRBJ1-1, with a weak D call TRBD1 (6 bases). Germline CDR1 is LGHNA and CDR2 is YSLEER. This CDR3 has 17 amino acids. Trimming stripped 0 bases from V and 4 bases from J, with 18 bases between.

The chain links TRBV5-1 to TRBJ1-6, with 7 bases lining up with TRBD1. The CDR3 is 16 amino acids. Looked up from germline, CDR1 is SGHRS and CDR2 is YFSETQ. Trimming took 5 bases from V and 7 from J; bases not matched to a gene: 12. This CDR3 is CASSDTPGQQNSPLHF. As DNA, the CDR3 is TGCGCCAGCAGTGATACCCCGGGACAGCAAAATTCACCCCTCCACTTT.

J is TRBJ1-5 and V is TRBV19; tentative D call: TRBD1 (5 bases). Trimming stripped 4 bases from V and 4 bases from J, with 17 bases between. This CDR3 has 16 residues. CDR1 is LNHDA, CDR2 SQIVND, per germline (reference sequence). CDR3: CASSTLGTGPNQPQHF. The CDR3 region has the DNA TGTGCCAGTAGTACACTTGGGACGGGCCCAAATCAGCCCCAGCATTTT.

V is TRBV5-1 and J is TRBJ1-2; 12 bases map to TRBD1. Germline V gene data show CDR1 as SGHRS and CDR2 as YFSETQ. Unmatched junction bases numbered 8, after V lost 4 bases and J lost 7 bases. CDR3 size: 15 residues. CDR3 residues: CASSPGTGGESGYTF. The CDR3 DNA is TGCGCCAGCAGCCCCGGGACAGGGGGCGAGAGTGGCTACACCTTC.

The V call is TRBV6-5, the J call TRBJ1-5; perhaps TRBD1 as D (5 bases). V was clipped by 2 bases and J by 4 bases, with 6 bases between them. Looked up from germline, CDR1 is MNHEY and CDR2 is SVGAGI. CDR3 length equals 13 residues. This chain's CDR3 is CASSYGGNQPQHF. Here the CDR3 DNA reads TGTGCCAGCAGTTACGGGGGAAATCAGCCCCAGCATTTT.

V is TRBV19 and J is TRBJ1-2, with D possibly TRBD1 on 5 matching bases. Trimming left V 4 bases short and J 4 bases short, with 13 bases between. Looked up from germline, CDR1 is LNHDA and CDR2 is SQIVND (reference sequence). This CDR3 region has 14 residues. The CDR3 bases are TGTGCCAGTAGTAAGGCAGGGCGGGGCTATGGCTACACCTTC. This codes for CASSKAGRGYGYTF.

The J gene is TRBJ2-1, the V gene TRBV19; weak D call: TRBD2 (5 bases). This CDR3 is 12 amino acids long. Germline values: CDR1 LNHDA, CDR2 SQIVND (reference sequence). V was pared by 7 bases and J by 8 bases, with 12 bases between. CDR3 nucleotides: TGTGCCAGTACGAGAGGGAATTATGAGCAGTTCTTC. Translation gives CASTRGNYEQFF.

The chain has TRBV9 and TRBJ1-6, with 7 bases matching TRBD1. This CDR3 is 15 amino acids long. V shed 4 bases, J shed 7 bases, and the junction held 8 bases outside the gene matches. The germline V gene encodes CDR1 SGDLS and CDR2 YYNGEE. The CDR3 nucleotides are TGTGCCAGCAGCCGCGACAGGGTAGGGAATTCACCCCTCCACTTT. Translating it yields CASSRDRVGNSPLHF.

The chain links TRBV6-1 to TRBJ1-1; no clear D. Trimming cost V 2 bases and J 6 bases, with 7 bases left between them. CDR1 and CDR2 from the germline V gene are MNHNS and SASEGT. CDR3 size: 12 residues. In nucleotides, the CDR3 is TGTGCCAGCAGTGAAAGGGTACCTGAAGCTTTCTTT. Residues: CASSERVPEAFF.

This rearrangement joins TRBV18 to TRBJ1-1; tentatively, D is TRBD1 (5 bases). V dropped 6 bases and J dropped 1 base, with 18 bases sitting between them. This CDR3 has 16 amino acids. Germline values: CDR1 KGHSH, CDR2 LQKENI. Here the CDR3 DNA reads TGTGCCAGCTCGCAAGGTAGCAGGGTGGCGAACACTGAAGCTTTCTTT. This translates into CASSQGSRVANTEAFF.